This is a list of T cell receptor beta chains from one sample in a study of T cell clonotyping in hematopoietic cell transplantation. The protocol was immunoSEQ multiplex PCR, while the TCRdb copy is restricted to in-frame clones and leaves out a portion. The sample holds about 16,000 clones; around 90% are singletons and the top ten take 5% to 6%. Sequenced input: peripheral blood mononuclear cells. All receptors come from a man aged 40-50 years in good health. Some clones in this sample may be carry-over from other donors' samples. The CDR3 runs from the conserved cysteine through the conserved F or W. A D gene is named only where the DNA matches it firmly. The listing skips clone size in some rows; elsewhere it reads once, few, many or a size class.

V: TRBV4-1
D: .
J: TRBJ2-7
size: .
CDR3: CASSQDHGGREQYF
DNA: TGCGCCAGCAGCCAAGACCACGGAGGAAGGGAGCAGTACTTC

V: TRBV2
D: TRBD1
J: TRBJ1-1
size: .
CDR3: CASSESEGRGAFF
DNA: TGTGCCAGCAGTGAATCCGAGGGCAGGGGGGCTTTCTTT

V: TRBV28
D: TRBD1
J: TRBJ1-4
size: .
CDR3: CASSTGTDSEKLFF
DNA: TGTGCCAGCAGTACGGGGACAGACAGTGAAAAACTGTTTTTT

V: TRBV27
D: .
J: TRBJ1-1
size: .
CDR3: CASRVFGANTEAFF
DNA: TGTGCCAGCAGAGTCTTCGGGGCGAACACTGAAGCTTTCTTT

V: TRBV4-2
D: .
J: TRBJ1-2
size: .
CDR3: CASSQDLGQLNYGYTF
DNA: TGTGCCAGCAGCCAAGATCTTGGTCAGTTAAACTATGGCTACACCTTC

V: TRBV11-3
D: TRBD2
J: TRBJ2-5
size: .
CDR3: CASSLEAPYSGVGRETQYF
DNA: TGTGCCAGCAGCTTAGAGGCCCCCTACAGCGGGGTCGGTCGAGAGACCCAGTACTTC

V: TRBV28
D: TRBD2
J: TRBJ2-7
size: .
CDR3: CASSQGGLAGRREQYF
DNA: TGTGCCAGCAGTCAGGGGGGACTAGCGGGAAGGCGCGAGCAGTACTTC

V: TRBV4-1
D: TRBD1
J: TRBJ1-4
size: once
CDR3: CASSQGGQATNEKLFF
DNA: TGCGCCAGCAGCCAGGGGGGACAGGCAACTAATGAAAAACTGTTTTTT

V: TRBV4-3
D: TRBD2
J: TRBJ2-7
size: .
CDR3: CASSQDRGGAYHEQYF
DNA: TGCGCCAGCAGCCAAGATCGGGGGGGCGCTTACCACGAGCAGTACTTC

V: TRBV9
D: .
J: TRBJ2-1
size: .
CDR3: CASSQRVGEQFF
DNA: TGTGCCAGCAGTCAACGGGTAGGCGAGCAGTTCTTC

V: TRBV27
D: TRBD2
J: TRBJ2-7
size: .
CDR3: CASSRPSGGSYEQYF
DNA: TGTGCCAGCAGTCGTCCTAGCGGGGGGTCCTACGAGCAGTACTTC

V: TRBV19
D: .
J: TRBJ1-5
size: .
CDR3: CASSITGNQPQHF
DNA: TGTGCCAGTAGTATAACGGGCAATCAGCCCCAGCATTTT

V: TRBV9
D: .
J: TRBJ2-7
size: .
CDR3: CASSVDSGLGEQYF
DNA: TGTGCCAGCAGCGTAGATTCCGGGCTGGGCGAGCAGTACTTC

V: TRBV18
D: .
J: TRBJ2-7
size: .
CDR3: CASSPNAGKGTDF
DNA: TGTGCCAGCTCACCAAATGCAGGGAAAGGTACGGACTTC

V: TRBV6-5
D: .
J: TRBJ1-2
size: once
CDR3: CASRGGTPTSGYTF
DNA: TGTGCCAGCAGGGGCGGGACCCCAACCTCTGGCTACACCTTC

V: TRBV7-7
D: TRBD2
J: TRBJ2-3
size: .
CDR3: CASSPGLAGGSSTDTQYF
DNA: TGTGCTAGCAGCCCGGGACTAGCGGGAGGCTCTAGCACAGATACGCAGTATTTT

V: TRBV29-1
D: TRBD1
J: TRBJ2-2
size: .
CDR3: CSVHRGAGTGELFF
DNA: TGCAGCGTTCACAGGGGCGCAGGCACCGGGGAGCTGTTTTTT

V: TRBV7-3
D: TRBD2
J: TRBJ2-1
size: .
CDR3: CASSLNGLAGVDEQFF
DNA: TGTGCCAGCAGCTTAAATGGCCTAGCGGGAGTAGATGAGCAGTTCTTC

V: TRBV4-3
D: .
J: TRBJ2-7
size: .
CDR3: CASSQELSNRHEQYF
DNA: TGCGCCAGCAGCCAAGAATTGTCCAATAGGCACGAGCAGTACTTC

V: TRBV5-1
D: .
J: TRBJ2-7
size: .
CDR3: CASSFQTGREQYF
DNA: TGCGCCAGCAGCTTCCAGACAGGCCGCGAGCAGTACTTC

V: TRBV4-1
D: TRBD1
J: TRBJ1-2
size: .
CDR3: CASSPIGQGHYGYTF
DNA: TGCGCCAGCAGCCCTATAGGACAGGGGCACTATGGCTACACCTTC

V: TRBV6-1
D: .
J: TRBJ1-5
size: few
CDR3: CASSEGEQPQHF
DNA: TGTGCCAGCAGTGAAGGGGAGCAGCCCCAGCATTTT

V: TRBV30
D: TRBD1
J: TRBJ1-1
size: few
CDR3: CAWSGDRGTEAFF
DNA: TGTGCCTGGAGTGGGGACAGGGGGACTGAAGCTTTCTTT

V: TRBV6-5
D: .
J: TRBJ2-1
size: .
CDR3: CASRGTTIGEQFF
DNA: TGTGCCAGCCGGGGTACTACAATTGGTGAGCAGTTCTTC

V: TRBV19
D: .
J: TRBJ2-2
size: .
CDR3: CASSKNTGELFF
DNA: TGTGCCAGTAGTAAGAACACCGGGGAGCTGTTTTTT

V: TRBV19
D: .
J: TRBJ1-1
size: .
CDR3: CASSTLMNTEAFF
DNA: TGTGCCAGTAGTACCCTCATGAACACTGAAGCTTTCTTT

V: TRBV27
D: .
J: TRBJ1-1
size: .
CDR3: CASIENWGRGASLDTEAFF
DNA: TGTGCCAGCATCGAAAATTGGGGAAGGGGGGCATCATTGGACACTGAAGCTTTCTTT

V: TRBV2
D: .
J: TRBJ2-7
size: .
CDR3: CASSDGVGYEQYF
DNA: TGTGCCAGCAGTGACGGAGTCGGCTACGAGCAGTACTTC

V: TRBV7-2
D: .
J: TRBJ2-1
size: .
CDR3: CASSLRPTTYNEQFF
DNA: TGTGCCAGCAGCTTGCGTCCAACGACCTACAATGAGCAGTTCTTC

V: TRBV4-1
D: .
J: TRBJ2-7
size: .
CDR3: CASSPSGGSYEQYF
DNA: TGCGCCAGCAGCCCCAGTGGGGGCTCCTACGAGCAGTACTTC

V: TRBV5-1
D: .
J: TRBJ1-2
size: .
CDR3: CASSLAGYGYTF
DNA: TGCGCCAGCAGCTTGGCAGGTTATGGCTACACCTTC

V: TRBV6-5
D: TRBD1
J: TRBJ1-2
size: .
CDR3: CASSYGTGYSNGYTF
DNA: TGTGCCAGCAGTTACGGGACAGGGTATAGTAATGGCTACACCTTC

V: TRBV7-2
D: .
J: TRBJ1-5
size: .
CDR3: CASSLKASSNQPQHF
DNA: TGTGCCAGCAGCTTAAAAGCCTCTAGCAATCAGCCCCAGCATTTT

V: TRBV6-5
D: .
J: TRBJ2-2
size: .
CDR3: CASSYSTVGTGELFF
DNA: TGTGCCAGCAGTTACTCGACAGTGGGTACCGGGGAGCTGTTTTTT